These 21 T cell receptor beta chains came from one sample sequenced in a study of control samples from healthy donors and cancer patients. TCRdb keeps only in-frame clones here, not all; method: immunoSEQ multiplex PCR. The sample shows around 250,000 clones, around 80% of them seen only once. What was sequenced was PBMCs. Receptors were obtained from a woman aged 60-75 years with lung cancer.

The CDR3 nucleotides read TGTGCCAGTAGCTCACAGGGAATGGGAAACACCATATATTTT. As protein: CASSSQGMGNTIYF. The chain is built from TRBV19 and TRBJ1-3, with D perhaps TRBD1 (6 bases). Per the germline V gene, CDR1 is LNHDA and CDR2 is SQIVND (reference sequence). V dropped 6 bases and J dropped 4 bases, with 13 bases sitting between them. The CDR3 has 14 amino acids.

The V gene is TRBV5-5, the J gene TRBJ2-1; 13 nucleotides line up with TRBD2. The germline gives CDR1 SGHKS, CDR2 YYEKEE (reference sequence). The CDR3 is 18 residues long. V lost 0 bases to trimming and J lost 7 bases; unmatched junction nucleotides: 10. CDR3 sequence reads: CASSLGPGTSGNRNEQFF. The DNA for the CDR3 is TGTGCCAGCAGCTTGGGTCCCGGGACTAGCGGGAACCGTAATGAGCAGTTCTTC.

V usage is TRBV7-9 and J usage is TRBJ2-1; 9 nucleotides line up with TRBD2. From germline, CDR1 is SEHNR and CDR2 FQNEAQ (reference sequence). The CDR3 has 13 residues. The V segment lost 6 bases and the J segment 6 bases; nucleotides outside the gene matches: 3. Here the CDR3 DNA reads TGTGCCAGCAGTGGACTAGCGTTCAATGAGCAGTTCTTC. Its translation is CASSGLAFNEQFF.

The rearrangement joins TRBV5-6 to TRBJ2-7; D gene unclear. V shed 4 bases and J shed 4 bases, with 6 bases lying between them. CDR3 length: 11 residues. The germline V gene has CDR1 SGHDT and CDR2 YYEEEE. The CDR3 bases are TGTGCCAGCAGCCAGTCGTACGAGCAGTACTTC. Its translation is CASSQSYEQYF.

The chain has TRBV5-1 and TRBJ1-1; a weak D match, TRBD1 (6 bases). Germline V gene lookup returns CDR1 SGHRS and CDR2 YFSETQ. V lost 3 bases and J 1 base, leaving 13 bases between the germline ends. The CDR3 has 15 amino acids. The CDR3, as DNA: TGCGCCAGCAGCTCGCCCCTGACAGGGAACACTGAAGCTTTCTTT. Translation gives CASSSPLTGNTEAFF.

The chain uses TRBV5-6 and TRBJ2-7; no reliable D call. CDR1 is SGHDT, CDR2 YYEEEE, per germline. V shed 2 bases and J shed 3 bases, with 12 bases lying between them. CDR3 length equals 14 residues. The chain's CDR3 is CASSFLGPDYEQYF. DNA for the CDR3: TGTGCCAGCAGCTTTTTAGGGCCCGACTACGAGCAGTACTTC.

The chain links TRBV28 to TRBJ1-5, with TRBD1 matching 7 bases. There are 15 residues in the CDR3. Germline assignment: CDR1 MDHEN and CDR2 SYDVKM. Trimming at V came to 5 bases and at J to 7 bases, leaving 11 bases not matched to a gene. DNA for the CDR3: TGTGCCAGCAGTCCCCTGACAGGGTCCAACCAGCCCCAGCATTTT. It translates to CASSPLTGSNQPQHF.

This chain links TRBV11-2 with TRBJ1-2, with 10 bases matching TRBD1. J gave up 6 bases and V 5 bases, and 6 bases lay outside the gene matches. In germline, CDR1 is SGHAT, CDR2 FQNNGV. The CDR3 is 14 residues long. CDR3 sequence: CASSRPGTGDGYTF. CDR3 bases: TGTGCCAGCAGCCGACCCGGGACAGGGGATGGCTACACCTTC.

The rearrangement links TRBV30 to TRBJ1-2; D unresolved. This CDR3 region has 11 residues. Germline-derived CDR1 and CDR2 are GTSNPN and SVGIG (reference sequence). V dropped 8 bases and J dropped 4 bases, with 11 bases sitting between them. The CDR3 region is CARRDRYGYTF. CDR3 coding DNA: TGTGCCCGACGGGATCGCTATGGCTACACCTTC.

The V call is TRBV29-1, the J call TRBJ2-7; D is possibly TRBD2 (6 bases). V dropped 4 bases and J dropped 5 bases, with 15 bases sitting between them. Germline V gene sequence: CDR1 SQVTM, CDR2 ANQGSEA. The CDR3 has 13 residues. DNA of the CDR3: TGCAGCGTTGGTGGCAGCGGGTCTGACGAGCAGTACTTC. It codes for CSVGGSGSDEQYF.

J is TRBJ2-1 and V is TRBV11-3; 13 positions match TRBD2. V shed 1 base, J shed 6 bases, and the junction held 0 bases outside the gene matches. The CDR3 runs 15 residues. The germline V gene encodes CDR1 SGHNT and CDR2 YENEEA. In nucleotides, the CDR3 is TGTGCCAGCAGCTTAGGGACTAGCGGGGGCAATGAGCAGTTCTTC. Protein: CASSLGTSGGNEQFF. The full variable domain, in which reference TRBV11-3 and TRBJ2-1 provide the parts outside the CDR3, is EAGVVQSPRYKIIEKKQPVAFWCNPISGHNTLYWYLQNLGQGPELLIRYENEEAVDDSQLPKDRFSAERLKGVDSTLKIQPAELGDSAVYLCASSLGTSGGNEQFFGPGTRLTVL.

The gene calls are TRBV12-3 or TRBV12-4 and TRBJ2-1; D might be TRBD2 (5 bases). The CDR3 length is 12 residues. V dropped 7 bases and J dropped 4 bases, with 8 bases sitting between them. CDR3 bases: TGTGCCAGCAACTCGGGGTACAATGAGCAGTTCTTC. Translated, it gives CASNSGYNEQFF.

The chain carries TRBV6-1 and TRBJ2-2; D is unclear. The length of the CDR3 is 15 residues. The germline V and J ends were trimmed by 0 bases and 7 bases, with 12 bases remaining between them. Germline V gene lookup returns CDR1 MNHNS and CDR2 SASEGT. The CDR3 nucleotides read TGTGCCAGCAGTGAAGCGCGGCAAGGTCTCGGGGAGCTGTTTTTT. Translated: CASSEARQGLGELFF.

The CDR3 coding sequence is TGCGCCAGCACTCGAGGGCCGGGGGGCGGGTACAATGAGCAGTTCTTC. It codes for CASTRGPGGGYNEQFF. V and J are TRBV5-1 and TRBJ2-1, with D maybe TRBD2 (7 bases). Germline V gives CDR1 SGHRS, CDR2 YFSETQ. V lost 6 bases to trimming and J lost 4 bases, with 20 bases between them. The CDR3 extends over 16 amino acids.

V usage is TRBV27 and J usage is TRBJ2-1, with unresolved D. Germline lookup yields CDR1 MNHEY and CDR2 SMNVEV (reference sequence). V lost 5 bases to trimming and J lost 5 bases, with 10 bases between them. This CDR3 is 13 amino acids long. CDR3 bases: TGTGCCAGCAGTCCCGACCTGAACAATGAGCAGTTCTTC. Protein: CASSPDLNNEQFF.

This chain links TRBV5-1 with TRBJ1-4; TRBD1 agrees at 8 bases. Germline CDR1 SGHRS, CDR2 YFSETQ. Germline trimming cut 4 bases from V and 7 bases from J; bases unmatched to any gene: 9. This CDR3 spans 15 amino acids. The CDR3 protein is CASSVDRGSSEKLFF. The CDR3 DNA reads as TGCGCCAGCAGCGTAGACAGGGGTTCGAGTGAAAAACTGTTTTTT.

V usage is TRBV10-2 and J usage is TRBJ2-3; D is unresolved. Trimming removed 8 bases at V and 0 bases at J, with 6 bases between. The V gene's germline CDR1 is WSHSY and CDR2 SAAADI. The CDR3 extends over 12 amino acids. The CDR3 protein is CASRLSTDTQYF. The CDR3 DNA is TGCGCCAGCCGATTAAGCACAGATACGCAGTATTTT.

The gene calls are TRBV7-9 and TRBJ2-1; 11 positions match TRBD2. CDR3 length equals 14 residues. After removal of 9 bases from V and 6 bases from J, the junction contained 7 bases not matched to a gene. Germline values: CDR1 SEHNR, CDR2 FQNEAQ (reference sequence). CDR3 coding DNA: TGTGCCAGTTTTTCCGGGACTAGCGGCAATGAGCAGTTCTTC. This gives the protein CASFSGTSGNEQFF.

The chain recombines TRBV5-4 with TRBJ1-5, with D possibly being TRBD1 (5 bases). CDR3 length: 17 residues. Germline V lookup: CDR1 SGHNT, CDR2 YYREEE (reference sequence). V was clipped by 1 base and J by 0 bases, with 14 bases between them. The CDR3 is CASSLFHRTFSNQPQHF. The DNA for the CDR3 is TGTGCCAGCAGCTTGTTCCACAGGACCTTTAGCAATCAGCCCCAGCATTTT.

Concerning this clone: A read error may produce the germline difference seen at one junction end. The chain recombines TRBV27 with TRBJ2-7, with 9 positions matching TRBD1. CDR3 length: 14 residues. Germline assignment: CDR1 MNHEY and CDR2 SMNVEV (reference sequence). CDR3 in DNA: TGTGCCAGCAGTTCCGGGACAGGGTCCTCCGAGCAGTACTTC. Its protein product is CASSSGTGSSEQYF.

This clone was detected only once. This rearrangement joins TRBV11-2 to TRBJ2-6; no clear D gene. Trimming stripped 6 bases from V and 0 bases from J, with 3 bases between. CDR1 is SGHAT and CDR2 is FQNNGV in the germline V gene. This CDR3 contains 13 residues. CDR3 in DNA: TGTGCCAGCAGGGGCTCTGGGGCCAACGTCCTGACTTTC. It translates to CASRGSGANVLTF.